These 4 T cell receptor beta chains share one sample of origin, sequenced in a study of shared clonotypes between healthy human individuals. Here immunoSEQ multiplex PCR was the method, and the copy in TCRdb shows in-frame clones only, minus some. The data show under 85,000 clones, 50% to 70% seen once. The sequencing sample was made of memory CD8+ T cells sorted from blood. The subset denotes: CD45RO+ cells pooled with CCR7-negative TemRA cells. The source is a man aged 30 to 39 in good health.

The chain couples TRBV6-5 to TRBJ2-3; no definite D call. The CDR3 runs to 15 residues. V lost 0 bases and J 2 bases, leaving 9 bases between the germline ends. From germline, CDR1 is MNHEY and CDR2 SVGAGI. The CDR3 nucleotides are TGTGCCAGCAGTTACTCGAACAGTCTCACAGATACGCAGTATTTT. It specifies CASSYSNSLTDTQYF.

The chain is built from TRBV2 and TRBJ1-2, with D hard to call. Germline-derived CDR1 and CDR2 are SNHLY and FYNNEI. There are 12 residues in the CDR3. The germline V and J ends were trimmed by 7 bases and 8 bases, with 14 bases remaining between them. CDR3 nucleotides: TGTGCCAGCACGGTAGGAGGGCTGGGCTACACCTTC. Amino acid sequence: CASTVGGLGYTF.

Ten or more counts support this clone. The chain uses TRBV7-8 and TRBJ2-3; TRBD2 agrees at 10 bases. Germline CDR1 is SGHVS and CDR2 is FQNEAQ. The CDR3 length is 16 residues. J gave up 2 bases and V 4 bases, and 6 bases lay outside the gene matches. The CDR3 nucleotides read TGTGCCAGCAGCTCTTTAGCGGGAGGAAACACAGATACGCAGTATTTT. It encodes CASSSLAGGNTDTQYF. Complete variable domain (other parts from reference TRBV7-8 and TRBJ2-3): GAGVSQSPRYKVAKRGQDVALRCDPISGHVSLFWYQQALGQGPEFLTYFQNEAQLDKSGLPSDRFFAERPEGSVSTLKIQRTQQEDSAVYLCASSSLAGGNTDTQYFGPGTRLTVL.

V usage is TRBV9 and J usage is TRBJ1-5; D unclear. Germline lookup yields CDR1 SGDLS and CDR2 YYNGEE. The CDR3 contains 12 residues. V was trimmed by 4 bases and J by 9 bases, leaving 11 bases between them. Here the CDR3 reads CASSRAKRPQHF. The DNA of the CDR3 is TGTGCCAGCAGCCGGGCCAAAAGGCCCCAGCATTTT.